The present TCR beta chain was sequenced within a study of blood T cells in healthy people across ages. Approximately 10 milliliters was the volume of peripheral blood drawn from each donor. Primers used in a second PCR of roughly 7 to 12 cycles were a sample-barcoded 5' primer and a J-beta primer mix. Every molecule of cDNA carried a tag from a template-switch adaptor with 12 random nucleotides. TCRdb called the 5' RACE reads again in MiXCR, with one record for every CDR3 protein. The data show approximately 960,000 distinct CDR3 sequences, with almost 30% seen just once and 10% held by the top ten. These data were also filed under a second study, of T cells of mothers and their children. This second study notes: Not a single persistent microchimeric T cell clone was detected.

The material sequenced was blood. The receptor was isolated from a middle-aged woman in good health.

The CDR3 DNA is TGCAGTGCCACCGACAGGGTCGAGCAGTACTTC. Protein: CSATDRVEQYF. The chain recombines TRBV20-1 with TRBJ2-5; 7 bases match TRBD1. TRBJ2-7 explains the end of the DNA better; the J call may be wrong. Germline V gene sequence: CDR1 DFQATT, CDR2 SNEGSKA (reference sequence). The CDR3 has 11 amino acids.